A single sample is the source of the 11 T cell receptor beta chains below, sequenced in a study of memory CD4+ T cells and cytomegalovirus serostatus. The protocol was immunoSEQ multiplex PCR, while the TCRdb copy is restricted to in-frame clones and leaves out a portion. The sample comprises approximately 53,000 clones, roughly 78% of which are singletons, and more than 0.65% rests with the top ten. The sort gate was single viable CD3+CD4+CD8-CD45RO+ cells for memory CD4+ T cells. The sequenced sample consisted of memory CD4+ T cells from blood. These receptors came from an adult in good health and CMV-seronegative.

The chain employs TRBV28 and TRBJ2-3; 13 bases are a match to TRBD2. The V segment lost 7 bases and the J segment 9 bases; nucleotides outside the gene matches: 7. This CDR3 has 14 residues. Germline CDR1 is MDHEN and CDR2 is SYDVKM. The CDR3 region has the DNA TGTGCCAGCATACCGGGACTAGCGGGATTAACGCAGTATTTT. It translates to CASIPGLAGLTQYF.

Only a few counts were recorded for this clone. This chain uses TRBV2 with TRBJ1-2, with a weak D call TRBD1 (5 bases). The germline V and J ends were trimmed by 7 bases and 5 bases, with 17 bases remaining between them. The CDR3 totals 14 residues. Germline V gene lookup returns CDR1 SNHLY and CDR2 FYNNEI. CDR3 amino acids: CASTYDARTYGYTF. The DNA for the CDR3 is TGTGCCAGCACCTACGACGCCAGGACATATGGCTACACCTTC.

CDR3 sequence: CASSPADRGANEQFF. Written as DNA, the CDR3 is TGTGCCAGCAGCCCGGCTGACAGGGGGGCCAATGAGCAGTTCTTC. The V gene is TRBV5-4, the J gene TRBJ2-1; 9 bases are shared with TRBD1. V dropped 4 bases and J dropped 6; count of bases not matched to a gene: 8. Germline V gene data show CDR1 as SGHNT and CDR2 as YYREEE (reference sequence). The CDR3 totals 15 residues.

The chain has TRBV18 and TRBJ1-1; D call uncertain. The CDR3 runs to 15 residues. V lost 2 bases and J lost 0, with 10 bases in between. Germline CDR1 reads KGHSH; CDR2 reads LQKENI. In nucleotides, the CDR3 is TGTGCCAGCTCACCAAAGTCTAGCATGAACACTGAAGCTTTCTTT. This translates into CASSPKSSMNTEAFF. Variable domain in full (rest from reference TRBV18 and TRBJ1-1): NAGVMQNPRHLVRRRGQEARLRCSPMKGHSHVYWYRQLPEEGLKFMVYLQKENIIDESGMPKERFSAEFPKEGPSILRIQQVVRGDSAAYFCASSPKSSMNTEAFFGQGTRLTVV.

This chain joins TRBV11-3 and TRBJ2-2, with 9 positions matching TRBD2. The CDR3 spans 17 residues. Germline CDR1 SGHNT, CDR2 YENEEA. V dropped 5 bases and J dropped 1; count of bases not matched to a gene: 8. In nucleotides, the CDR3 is TGTGCCAGCAGCCCCCGGTTGACTAGCGGGAACACCGGGGAGCTGTTTTTT. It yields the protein CASSPRLTSGNTGELFF.

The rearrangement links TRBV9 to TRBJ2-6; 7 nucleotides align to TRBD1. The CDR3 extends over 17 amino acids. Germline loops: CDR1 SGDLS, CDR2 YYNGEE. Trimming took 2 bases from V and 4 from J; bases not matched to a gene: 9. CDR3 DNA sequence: TGTGCCAGCAGCGTGGACAGGCTAATTACCGGGGCCAACGTCCTGACTTTC. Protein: CASSVDRLITGANVLTF.

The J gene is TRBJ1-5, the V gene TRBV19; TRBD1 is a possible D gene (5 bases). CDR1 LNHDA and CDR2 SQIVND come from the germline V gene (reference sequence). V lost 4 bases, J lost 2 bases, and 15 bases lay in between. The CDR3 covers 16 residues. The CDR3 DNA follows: TGTGCCAGTAGTACCCTCAGGGAATTAGGCAATCAGCCCCAGCATTTT. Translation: CASSTLRELGNQPQHF.

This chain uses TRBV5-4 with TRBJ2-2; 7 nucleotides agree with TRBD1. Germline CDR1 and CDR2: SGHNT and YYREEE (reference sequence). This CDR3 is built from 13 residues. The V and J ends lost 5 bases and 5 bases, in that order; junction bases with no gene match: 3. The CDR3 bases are TGTGCCAGCAGACAACAGGGGACCGGGGAGCTGTTTTTT. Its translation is CASRQQGTGELFF.

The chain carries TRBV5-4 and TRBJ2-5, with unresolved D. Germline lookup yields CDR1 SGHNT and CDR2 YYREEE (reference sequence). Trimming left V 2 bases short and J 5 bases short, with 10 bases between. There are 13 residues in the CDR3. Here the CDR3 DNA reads TGTGCCAGCAGCTTTGAAGGGTACGAGACCCAGTACTTC. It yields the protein CASSFEGYETQYF. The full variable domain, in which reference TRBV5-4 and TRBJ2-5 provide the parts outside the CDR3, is ETGVTQSPTHLIKTRGQQVTLRCSSQSGHNTVSWYQQALGQGPQFIFQYYREEENGRGNFPPRFSGLQFPNYSSELNVNALELDDSALYLCASSFEGYETQYFGPGTRLLVL.

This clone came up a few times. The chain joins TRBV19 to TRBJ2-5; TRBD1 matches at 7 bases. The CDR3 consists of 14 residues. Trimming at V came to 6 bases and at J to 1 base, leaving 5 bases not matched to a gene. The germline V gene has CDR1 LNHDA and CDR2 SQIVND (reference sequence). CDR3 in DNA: TGTGCCAGTAGGAACAGGGGTCCCCAAGAGACCCAGTACTTC. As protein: CASRNRGPQETQYF.

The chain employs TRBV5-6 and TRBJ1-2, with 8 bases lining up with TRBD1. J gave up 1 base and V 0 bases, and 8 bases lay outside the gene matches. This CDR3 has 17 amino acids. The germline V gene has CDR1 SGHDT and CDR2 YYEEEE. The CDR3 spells CASSLGISQGVNYGYTF. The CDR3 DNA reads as TGTGCCAGCAGCTTGGGTATTTCACAGGGGGTTAACTATGGCTACACCTTC.